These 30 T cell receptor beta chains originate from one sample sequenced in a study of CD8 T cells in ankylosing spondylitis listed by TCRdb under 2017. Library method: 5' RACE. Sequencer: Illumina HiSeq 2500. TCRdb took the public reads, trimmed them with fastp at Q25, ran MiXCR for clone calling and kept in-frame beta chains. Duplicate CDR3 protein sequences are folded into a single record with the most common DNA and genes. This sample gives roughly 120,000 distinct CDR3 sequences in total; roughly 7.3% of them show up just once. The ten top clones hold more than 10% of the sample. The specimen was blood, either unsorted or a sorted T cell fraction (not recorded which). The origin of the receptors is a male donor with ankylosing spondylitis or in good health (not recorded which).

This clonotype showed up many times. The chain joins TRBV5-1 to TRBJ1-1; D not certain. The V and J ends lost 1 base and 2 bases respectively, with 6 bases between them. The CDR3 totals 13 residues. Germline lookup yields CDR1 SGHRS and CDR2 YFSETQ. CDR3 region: CASSLSSNTEAFF. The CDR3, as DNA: TGCGCCAGCAGCTTGTCATCTAACACTGAAGCTTTCTTT.

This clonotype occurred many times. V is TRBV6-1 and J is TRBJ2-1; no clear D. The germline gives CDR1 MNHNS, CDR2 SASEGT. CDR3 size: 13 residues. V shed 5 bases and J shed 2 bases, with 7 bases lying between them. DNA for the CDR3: TGTGCCAGCAGTCCGGGCACCTACAATGAGCAGTTCTTC. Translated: CASSPGTYNEQFF.

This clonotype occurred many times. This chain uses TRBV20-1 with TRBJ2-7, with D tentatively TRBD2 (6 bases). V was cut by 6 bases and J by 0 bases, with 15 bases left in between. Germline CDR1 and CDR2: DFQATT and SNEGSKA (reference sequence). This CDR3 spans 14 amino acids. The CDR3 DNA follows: TGCAGTGCCCAGCTTCGGGGGAGCTCCTACGAGCAGTACTTC. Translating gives CSAQLRGSSYEQYF.

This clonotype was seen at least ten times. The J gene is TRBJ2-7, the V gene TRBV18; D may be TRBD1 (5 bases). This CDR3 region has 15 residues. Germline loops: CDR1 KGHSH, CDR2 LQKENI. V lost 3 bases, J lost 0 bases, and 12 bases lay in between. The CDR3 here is CASSPAFDSSYEQYF. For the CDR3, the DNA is TGTGCCAGCTCACCTGCCTTCGACAGCTCCTACGAGCAGTACTTC.

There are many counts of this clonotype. The CDR3 DNA reads as TGTGCCAGCAGTTCGACTAGCGGACAAGAGACCCAGTACTTC. Protein sequence: CASSSTSGQETQYF. The gene calls are TRBV12-3 or TRBV12-4 and TRBJ2-5; 9 nucleotides line up with TRBD2. The J segment lost 2 bases and the V segment lost 4 bases, leaving 2 bases of the junction unmatched. This CDR3 is built from 14 residues.

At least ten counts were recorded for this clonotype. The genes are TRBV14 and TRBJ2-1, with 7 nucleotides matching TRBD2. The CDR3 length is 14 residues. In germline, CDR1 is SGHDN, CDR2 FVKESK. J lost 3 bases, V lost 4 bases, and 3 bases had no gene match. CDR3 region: CASSREGFYNEQFF. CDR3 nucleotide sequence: TGTGCCAGCAGCCGGGAGGGCTTCTACAATGAGCAGTTCTTC.

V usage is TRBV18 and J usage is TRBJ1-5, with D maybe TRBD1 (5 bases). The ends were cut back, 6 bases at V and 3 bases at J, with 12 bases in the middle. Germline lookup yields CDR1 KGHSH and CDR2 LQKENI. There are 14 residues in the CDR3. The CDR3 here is CASSTGGTNQPQHF. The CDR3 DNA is TGTGCCAGCTCCACGGGGGGAACCAATCAGCCCCAGCATTTT. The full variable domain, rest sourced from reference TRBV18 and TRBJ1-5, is NAGVMQNPRHLVRRRGQEARLRCSPMKGHSHVYWYRQLPEEGLKFMVYLQKENIIDESGMPKERFSAEFPKEGPSILRIQQVVRGDSAAYFCASSTGGTNQPQHFGDGTRLSIL.

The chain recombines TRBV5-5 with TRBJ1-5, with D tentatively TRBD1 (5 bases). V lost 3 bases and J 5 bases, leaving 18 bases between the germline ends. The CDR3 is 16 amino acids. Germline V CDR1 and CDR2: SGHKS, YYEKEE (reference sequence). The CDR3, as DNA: TGTGCCAGCAGCTGGACCGGGACGGGAACTTATCAGCCCCAGCATTTT. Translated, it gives CASSWTGTGTYQPQHF.

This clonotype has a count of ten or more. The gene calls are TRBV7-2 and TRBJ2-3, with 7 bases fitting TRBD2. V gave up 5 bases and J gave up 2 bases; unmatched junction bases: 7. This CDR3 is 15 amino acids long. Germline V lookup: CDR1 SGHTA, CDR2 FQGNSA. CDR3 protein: CASSLLGGYTDTQYF. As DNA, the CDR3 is TGTGCCAGCAGCCTCCTCGGGGGGTACACAGATACGCAGTATTTT.

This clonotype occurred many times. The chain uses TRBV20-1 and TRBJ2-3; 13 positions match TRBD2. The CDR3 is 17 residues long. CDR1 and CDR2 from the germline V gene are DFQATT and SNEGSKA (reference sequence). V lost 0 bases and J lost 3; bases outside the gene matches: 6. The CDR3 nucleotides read TGCAGTGCTAGAGACCCGCTGGGACTAGCGGGGACAGATACGCAGTATTTT. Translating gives CSARDPLGLAGTDTQYF.

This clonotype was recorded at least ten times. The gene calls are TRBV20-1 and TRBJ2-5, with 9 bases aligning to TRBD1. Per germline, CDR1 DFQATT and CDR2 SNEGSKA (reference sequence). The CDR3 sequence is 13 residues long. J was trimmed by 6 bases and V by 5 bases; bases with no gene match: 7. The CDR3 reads CSADTTGGKTQYF. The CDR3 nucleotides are TGCAGTGCTGACACGACAGGGGGAAAGACCCAGTACTTC.

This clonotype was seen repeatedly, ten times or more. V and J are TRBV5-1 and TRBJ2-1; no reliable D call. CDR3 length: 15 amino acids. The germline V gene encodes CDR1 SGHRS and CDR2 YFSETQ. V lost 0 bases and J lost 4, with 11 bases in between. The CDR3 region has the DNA TGCGCCAGCAGCTTGGAGGGTACTTATTACAATGAGCAGTTCTTC. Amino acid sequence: CASSLEGTYYNEQFF. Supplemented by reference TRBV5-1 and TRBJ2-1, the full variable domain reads KAGVTQTPRYLIKTRGQQVTLSCSPISGHRSVSWYQQTPGQGLQFLFEYFSETQRNKGNFPGRFSGRQFSNSRSEMNVSTLELGDSALYLCASSLEGTYYNEQFFGPGTRLTVL.

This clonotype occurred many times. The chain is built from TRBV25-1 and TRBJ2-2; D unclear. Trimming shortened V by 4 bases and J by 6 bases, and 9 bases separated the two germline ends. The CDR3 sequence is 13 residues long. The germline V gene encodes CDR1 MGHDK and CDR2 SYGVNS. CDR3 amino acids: CASSVKSSGELFF. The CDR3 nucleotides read TGTGCCAGCAGTGTAAAAAGTTCCGGGGAGCTGTTTTTT.

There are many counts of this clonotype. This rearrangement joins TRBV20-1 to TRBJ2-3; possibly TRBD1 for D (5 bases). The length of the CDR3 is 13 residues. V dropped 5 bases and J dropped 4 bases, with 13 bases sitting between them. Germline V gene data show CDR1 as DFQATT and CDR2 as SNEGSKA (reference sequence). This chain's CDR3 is CSAGADPPDTQYF. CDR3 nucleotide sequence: TGCAGTGCTGGGGCGGATCCGCCAGATACGCAGTATTTT.

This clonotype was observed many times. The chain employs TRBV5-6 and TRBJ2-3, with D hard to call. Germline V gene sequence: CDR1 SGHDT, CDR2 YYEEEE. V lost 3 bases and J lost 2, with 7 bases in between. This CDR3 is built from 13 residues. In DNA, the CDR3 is TGTGCCAGCAGCTCGGTCGTCACAGATACGCAGTATTTT. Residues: CASSSVVTDTQYF.

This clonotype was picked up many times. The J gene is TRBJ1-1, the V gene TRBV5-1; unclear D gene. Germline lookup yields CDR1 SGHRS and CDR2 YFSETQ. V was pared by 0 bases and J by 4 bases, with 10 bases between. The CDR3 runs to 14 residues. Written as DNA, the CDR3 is TGCGCCAGCAGCTTGGAAGGGATCGGCACTGAAGCTTTCTTT. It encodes CASSLEGIGTEAFF.

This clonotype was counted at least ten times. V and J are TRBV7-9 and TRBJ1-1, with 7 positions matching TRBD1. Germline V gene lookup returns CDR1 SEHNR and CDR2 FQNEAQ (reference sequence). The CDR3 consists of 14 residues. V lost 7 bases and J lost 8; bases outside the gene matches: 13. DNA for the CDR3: TGTGCCAGCACCCTAGGGGACAGCCTAATGGAAGCTTTCTTT. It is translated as CASTLGDSLMEAFF. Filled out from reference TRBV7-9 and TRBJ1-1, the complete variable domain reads DTGVSQNPRHKITKRGQNVTFRCDPISEHNRLYWYRQTLGQGPEFLTYFQNEAQLEKSRLLSDRFSAERPKGSFSTLEIQRTEQGDSAMYLCASTLGDSLMEAFFGQGTRLTVV.

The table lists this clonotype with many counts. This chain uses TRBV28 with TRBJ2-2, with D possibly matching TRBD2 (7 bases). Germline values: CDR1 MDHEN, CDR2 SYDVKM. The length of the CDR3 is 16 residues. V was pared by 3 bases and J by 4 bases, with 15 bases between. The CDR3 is CASSFGGGPGTGELFF. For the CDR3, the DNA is TGTGCCAGCAGTTTTGGCGGGGGCCCGGGCACCGGGGAGCTGTTTTTT.

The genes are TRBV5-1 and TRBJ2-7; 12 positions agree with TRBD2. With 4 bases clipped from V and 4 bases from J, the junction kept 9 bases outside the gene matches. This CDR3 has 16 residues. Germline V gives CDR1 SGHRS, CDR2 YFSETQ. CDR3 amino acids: CASSPDSSGRAYEQYF. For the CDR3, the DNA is TGCGCCAGCAGCCCAGATTCTAGCGGGAGGGCTTACGAGCAGTACTTC.

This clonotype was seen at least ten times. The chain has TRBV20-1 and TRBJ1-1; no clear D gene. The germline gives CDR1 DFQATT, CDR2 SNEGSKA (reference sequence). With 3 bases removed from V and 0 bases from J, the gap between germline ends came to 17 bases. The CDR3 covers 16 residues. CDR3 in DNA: TGCAGTGCTAGGACCGACGGTCTAACTATGAACACTGAAGCTTTCTTT. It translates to CSARTDGLTMNTEAFF.

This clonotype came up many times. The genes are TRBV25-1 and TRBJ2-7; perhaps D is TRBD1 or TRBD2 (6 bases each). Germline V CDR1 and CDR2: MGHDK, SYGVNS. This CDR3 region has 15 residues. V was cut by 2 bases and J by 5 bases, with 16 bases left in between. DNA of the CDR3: TGTGCCAGCAGTGAAGGAGGGAGCAGGGGCGACGAGCAGTACTTC. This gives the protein CASSEGGSRGDEQYF.

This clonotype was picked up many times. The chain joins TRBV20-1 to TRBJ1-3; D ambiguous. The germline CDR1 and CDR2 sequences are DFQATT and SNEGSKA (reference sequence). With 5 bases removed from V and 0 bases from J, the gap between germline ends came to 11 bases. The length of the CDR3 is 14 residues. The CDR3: CSAVPLSSGNTIYF. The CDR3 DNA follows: TGCAGTGCTGTCCCATTAAGCTCTGGAAACACCATATATTTT.

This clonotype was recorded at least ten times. The CDR3 nucleotides read TGCGCCAGCAGCTTGGCCACTAGCGGGGAAAATGAGCAGTTCTTC. Its translation is CASSLATSGENEQFF. V usage is TRBV5-1 and J usage is TRBJ2-1, with TRBD2 identical over 10 bases. The CDR3 has 15 amino acids. J gave up 7 bases and V 0 bases, and 4 bases lay outside the gene matches. CDR1 and CDR2 from the germline V gene are SGHRS and YFSETQ.

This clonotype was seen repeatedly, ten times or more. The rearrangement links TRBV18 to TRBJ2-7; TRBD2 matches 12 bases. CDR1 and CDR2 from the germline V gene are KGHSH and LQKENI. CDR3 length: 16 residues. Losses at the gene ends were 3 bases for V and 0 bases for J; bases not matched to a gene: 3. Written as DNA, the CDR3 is TGTGCCAGCTCACCGGGACTAGCGGGTAACTCCTACGAGCAGTACTTC. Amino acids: CASSPGLAGNSYEQYF.

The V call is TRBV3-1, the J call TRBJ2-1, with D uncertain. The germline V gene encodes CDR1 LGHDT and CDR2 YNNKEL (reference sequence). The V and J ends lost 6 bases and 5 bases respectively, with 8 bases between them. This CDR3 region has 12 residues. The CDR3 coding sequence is TGTGCCAGCAGTTTCCGGGACAATGAGCAGTTCTTC. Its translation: CASSFRDNEQFF.

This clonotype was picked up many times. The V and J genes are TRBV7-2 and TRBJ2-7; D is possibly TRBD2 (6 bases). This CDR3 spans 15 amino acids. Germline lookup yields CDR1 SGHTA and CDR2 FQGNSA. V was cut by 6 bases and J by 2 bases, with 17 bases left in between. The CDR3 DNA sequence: TGTGCCAGCAGTCCCATCCGGGACTTAACCTACGAGCAGTACTTC. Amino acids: CASSPIRDLTYEQYF. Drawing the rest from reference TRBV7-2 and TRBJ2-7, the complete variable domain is GAGVSQSPSNKVTEKGKDVELRCDPISGHTALYWYRQSLGQGLEFLIYFQGNSAPDKSGLPSDRFSAERTGGSVSTLTIQRTQQEDSAVYLCASSPIRDLTYEQYFGPGTRLTVT.

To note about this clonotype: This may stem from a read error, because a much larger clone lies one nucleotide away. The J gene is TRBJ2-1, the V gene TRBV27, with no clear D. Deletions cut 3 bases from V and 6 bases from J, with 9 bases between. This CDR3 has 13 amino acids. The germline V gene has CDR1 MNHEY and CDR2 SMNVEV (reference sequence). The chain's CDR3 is CASSFSAANEQFF. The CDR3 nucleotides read TGTGCCAGCAGTTTTTCCGCAGCCAATGAGCAGTTCTTC.

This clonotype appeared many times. This CDR3 is CASSFDGGNTIYF. Written as DNA, the CDR3 is TGCGCCAGCAGCTTCGACGGAGGAAACACCATATATTTT. The chain joins TRBV5-1 to TRBJ1-3; D not certain. Per the germline V gene, CDR1 is SGHRS and CDR2 is YFSETQ. V was trimmed by 2 bases and J by 4 bases, leaving 7 bases between them. The CDR3 consists of 13 residues.

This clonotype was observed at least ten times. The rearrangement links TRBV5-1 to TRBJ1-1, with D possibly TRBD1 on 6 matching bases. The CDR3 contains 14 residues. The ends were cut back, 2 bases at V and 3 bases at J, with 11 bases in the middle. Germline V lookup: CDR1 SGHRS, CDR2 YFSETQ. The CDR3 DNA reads TGCGCCAGCAGCTTTAGGGGGATAGACACTGAAGCTTTCTTT. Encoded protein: CASSFRGIDTEAFF.

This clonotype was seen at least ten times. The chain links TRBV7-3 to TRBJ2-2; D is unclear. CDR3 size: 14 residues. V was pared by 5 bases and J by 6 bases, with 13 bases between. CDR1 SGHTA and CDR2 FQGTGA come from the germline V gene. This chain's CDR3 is CASSPQRGSGELFF. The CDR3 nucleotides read TGTGCCAGCAGCCCTCAAAGAGGATCCGGGGAGCTGTTTTTT.